Listed here is a single TCR beta chain. This entry is derived from a study of blood T cell repertoires in COVID-19. Data came from immunoSEQ multiplex PCR; TCRdb stores just in-frame clones and leaves some out. The data hold approximately 270,000 clones, with 70% to 90% observed a single time. The CDR3 sequence is 12 residues long. Trimming removed 8 bases at V and 5 bases at J, with 9 bases between. The receptor was derived from a woman aged 70-85 years with acute or convalescent COVID-19. The sample comprised peripheral blood. V usage is TRBV12-3 or TRBV12-4 and J usage is TRBJ2-2; no clear D gene. The CDR3 sequence: CASLKRTGELFF. CDR3 coding DNA: TGTGCCAGCTTGAAGAGGACCGGGGAGCTGTTTTTT.